This is a list of T cell receptor beta chains from one sample in a study of blood T cell repertoires in COVID-19. Measured with immunoSEQ multiplex PCR; TCRdb has only the in-frame clones, and not every one. The profile shows around 250,000 clones, 65% to 90% of them singletons. Material: peripheral blood. The receptors were sampled from a man between 50 and 59 years old with active or convalescent COVID-19. The CDR3 runs from the conserved cysteine through the conserved F or W. Fields, in order: D gene, J gene, V gene, clone size, CDR3 DNA, CDR3 protein. A D gene is named only where the DNA matches it firmly. Where a row states a size, it is once, few, many or the class of an expanded clone; other rows omit it.

TRBD1	TRBJ1-4	TRBV4-3	.	TGCGCCAGCAGCCGGGGACAGGGTAGCGAAAAACTGTTTTTT	CASSRGQGSEKLFF
TRBD2	TRBJ2-7	TRBV2	.	TGTGCCAGCGCTAGCGGGAGAAGAGACGAGCAGTACTTC	CASASGRRDEQYF
.	TRBJ2-7	TRBV10-1	.	TGCGCCAGCAGTGATAAGGGGCAGGGAGGCACCCATCCCACTATCATTTACGAGCAGTACTTC	CASSDKGQGGTHPTIIYEQYF
.	TRBJ1-1	TRBV30	.	TGTGCCTGGAGTACCCGGGGTGAAGCTTTCTTT	CAWSTRGEAFF
.	TRBJ2-5	TRBV29-1	.	TGCAGCGTTAGCCCAAACTCGAGGCAGACCCAGTACTTC	CSVSPNSRQTQYF
TRBD2	TRBJ2-7	TRBV12-3/TRBV12-4	.	TGTGCCAGCGGACGACTAGCGGGAGTCGAGCAGTACTTC	CASGRLAGVEQYF
.	TRBJ2-7	TRBV5-5	.	TGTGCCAGCAGTTCGGGAGTCTACGAGCAGTACTTC	CASSSGVYEQYF
.	TRBJ1-5	TRBV5-1	.	TGCGCCAGCAGCTTGACAGCAGGGGCCAGTCAGCCCCAGCATTTT	CASSLTAGASQPQHF
.	TRBJ2-3	TRBV3-1/TRBV3-2	.	TGTGCCAGCAGCCAAGGGGACTCACACACAGATACGCAGTATTTT	CASSQGDSHTDTQYF
.	TRBJ2-1	TRBV6-2/TRBV6-3	.	TGTGCCAGCAACCCGGCGAGGCCACGAGAGGATGAGCAGTTCTTC	CASNPARPREDEQFF
.	TRBJ2-1	TRBV18	once	TGTGCCAGCTCCCTAAACCGGGACCTCGGAGGGTACAATGAGCAGTTCTTC	CASSLNRDLGGYNEQFF
.	TRBJ1-4	TRBV9	.	TGTGCCAGCAGCGTTGGGCCTGCGAATTATGAAAAACTGTTTTTT	CASSVGPANYEKLFF
TRBD2	TRBJ2-1	TRBV5-1	.	TGCGCCAGCAGCTTGGTGTCTAGCGGGAAGGGTGAGCAGTTCTTC	CASSLVSSGKGEQFF
TRBD1	TRBJ2-5	TRBV2	.	TGTGCCAGCAGTCGACAGGGGCGACAAGAGACCCAGTACTTC	CASSRQGRQETQYF
.	TRBJ1-1	TRBV11-2	.	TGTGCCAGCAGCTCCTCGGGGTACAGATCTGAAGCTTTCTTT	CASSSSGYRSEAFF
TRBD2	TRBJ2-5	TRBV2	.	TGTGCCAGCAGGGGGGGGGAGACCCAGTACTTC	CASRGGETQYF
TRBD2	TRBJ2-1	TRBV7-2	.	TGTGCCATTAGCGGGGCGCTAGCCCGAAACAATGAGCAGTTCTTC	CAISGALARNNEQFF
.	TRBJ1-5	TRBV2	.	TGTGCCAGCAGTGAAGCAGGGCAGGGGTTGGGGCCCCAGCATTTT	CASSEAGQGLGPQHF
TRBD1	TRBJ1-1	TRBV11-2	.	TGTGCCAGCAGCTACAGAACAGGGGGCAAGAACACTGAAGCTTTCTTT	CASSYRTGGKNTEAFF
TRBD1	TRBJ1-2	TRBV28	.	TGTGCCAGCAGTTTATCCGGACAGGGGTGGAACTATCATGGCTACACCTTC	CASSLSGQGWNYHGYTF
.	TRBJ2-1	TRBV19	.	TGTGCCAGTAGTATATCGCAGCGGAACTCCTACAATGAGCAGTTCTTC	CASSISQRNSYNEQFF
.	TRBJ2-2	TRBV27	.	TGTGCCAGCAGTTACTCCAGGGTACCCGGGGAGCTGTTTTTT	CASSYSRVPGELFF
.	TRBJ1-1	TRBV5-8	once	TGTGCCAGCAGCTGGGGGCGTGGAGCGAACACTGAAGCTTTCTTT	CASSWGRGANTEAFF
.	TRBJ2-1	TRBV11-1	.	TGTGCCAGCAGCCTCGACAGGTCCAATGAGCAGTTCTTC	CASSLDRSNEQFF
.	TRBJ1-3	TRBV30	.	TGTGCCTGGAGTGTAAGCGGAAACACCATATATTTT	CAWSVSGNTIYF
.	TRBJ2-5	TRBV5-4	few	TGTGCCAGCAGCTTGGCTCTAGGGGGTGTAGAGACCCAGTACTTC	CASSLALGGVETQYF
.	TRBJ1-2	TRBV2	.	TGTGCCAGCAGTGTGGCCAGAAACTATGGCTACACCTTC	CASSVARNYGYTF
.	TRBJ2-3	TRBV5-4	.	TGTGCCAGCAGCTTGATATCAGATACGCAGTATTTT	CASSLISDTQYF
.	TRBJ2-7	TRBV2	.	TGTGCCAGCAAAAACCAGACAGTAACCTACGAGCAGTACTTC	CASKNQTVTYEQYF
TRBD2	TRBJ2-2	TRBV6-2/TRBV6-3	once	TGTGCCAGCAGTTCGGGGGGGCCGGGCACCGGGGAGCTGTTTTTT	CASSSGGPGTGELFF
.	TRBJ2-3	TRBV27	.	TGTGCCAGCTCCAATCTCACCCTAAGCACAGATACGCAGTATTTT	CASSNLTLSTDTQYF
.	TRBJ2-1	TRBV28	.	TGTGCCAGCAGTTTGGAACGGGAGTGGGATGAGCAGTTCTTC	CASSLEREWDEQFF
.	TRBJ2-2	TRBV24-1	few	TGTGCCACCAGTTTTGGACAAGTCACCGGGGAGCTGTTTTTT	CATSFGQVTGELFF
TRBD1	TRBJ1-3	TRBV9	few	TGTGCCAGCAGCGTAGACAGGGGACTTGGAAACACCATATATTTT	CASSVDRGLGNTIYF
TRBD1	TRBJ2-1	TRBV30	.	TGTGCCTGGACCTTCGGGGACAGGGTTGACCATGAGCAGTTCTTC	CAWTFGDRVDHEQFF
TRBD2	TRBJ2-5	TRBV7-3	once	TGTGCCAGTGCCCCGGGACTAGCGGGAGAGACCCAGTACTTC	CASAPGLAGETQYF
.	TRBJ1-5	TRBV12-3/TRBV12-4	.	TGTGCCAGCAGTCCAGGCTGGTCACAGCATTTT	CASSPGWSQHF
.	TRBJ2-1	TRBV10-3	.	TGTGCCACCACGGGGTGGGCCGGGACTGGGCAGTTCTTC	CATTGWAGTGQFF
TRBD2	TRBJ2-2	TRBV9	.	TGTGCCAGCAGCGGAGGACTAGCGGGATTAACCGGGGAGCTGTTTTTT	CASSGGLAGLTGELFF
.	TRBJ1-5	TRBV20-1	.	TGCAGTGCTAGTATTTCCGGCACAGGGTCAATCAATCAGCCCCAGCATTTT	CSASISGTGSINQPQHF
TRBD2	TRBJ2-1	TRBV9	.	TGTGCCAGCAGCGGACTAGCGGGAGGGGGGTACAATGAGCAGTTCTTC	CASSGLAGGGYNEQFF
.	TRBJ2-2	TRBV10-1	.	TGCGCCAGCAGCCGTCGACTGGGCGGGGAGCTGTTTTTT	CASSRRLGGELFF
.	TRBJ2-3	TRBV4-3	few	TGCGCCAGCAGCCAAGACAGCGGGTATACGCAGTATTTT	CASSQDSGYTQYF
TRBD2	TRBJ2-2	TRBV3-1/TRBV3-2	once	TGTGCCAGCAGCCCTTCGCCCGGGACTAGCGGCGCCGGGGAGCTGTTTTTT	CASSPSPGTSGAGELFF
TRBD1	TRBJ1-2	TRBV4-1	.	TGCGCCAGCAGCCAAAACGACGGACAGGGGGTGGCGATCACCTTC	CASSQNDGQGVAITF
TRBD1	TRBJ1-6	TRBV4-1	.	TGCGCCAGCAGCCCCCAACAGGGGGTGGGTTCACCCCTCCACTTT	CASSPQQGVGSPLHF
TRBD1	TRBJ2-1	TRBV18	.	TGTGCCAGCTCACCCCAGGACAGGAGCCACAATGAGCAGTTCTTC	CASSPQDRSHNEQFF
.	TRBJ1-1	TRBV28	.	TGTGCCAGCAGTTTACGAGGGGAAGCTTTCTTT	CASSLRGEAFF
.	TRBJ2-1	TRBV7-9	once	TGTGCCAGCAGCTCTGGTCGTAGCAATGAGCAGTTCTTC	CASSSGRSNEQFF
.	TRBJ2-7	TRBV7-8	.	TGTGCCAGCAGACCCCACCCACGGCGGGGAACCTACGAGCAGTACTTC	CASRPHPRRGTYEQYF
TRBD1	TRBJ1-6	TRBV9	.	TGTGCCAGCGGGACAGAGAATTCACCCCTCCACTTT	CASGTENSPLHF
TRBD1	TRBJ1-1	TRBV6-6	.	TGTGCCAGCAGTCAACAGGGGGACACTGAAGCTTTCTTT	CASSQQGDTEAFF
.	TRBJ1-1	TRBV28	.	TGTGCCAGCACCTCGCGGTTGATGAGCACTGAAGCTTTCTTT	CASTSRLMSTEAFF